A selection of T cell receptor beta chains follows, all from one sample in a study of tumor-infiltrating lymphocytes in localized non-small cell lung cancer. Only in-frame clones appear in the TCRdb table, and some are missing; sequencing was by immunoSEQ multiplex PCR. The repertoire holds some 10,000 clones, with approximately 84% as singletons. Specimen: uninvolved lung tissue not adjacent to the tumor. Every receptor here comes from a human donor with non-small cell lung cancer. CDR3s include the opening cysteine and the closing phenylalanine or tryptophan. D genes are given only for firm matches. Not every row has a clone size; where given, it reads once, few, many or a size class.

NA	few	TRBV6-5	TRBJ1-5	TGTGCCAGCAATACTCCTAATCAGCCCCAGCATTTT	CASNTPNQPQHF
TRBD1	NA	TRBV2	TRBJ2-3	TGTGCCAGCACGGGACAGGGTAGTCTCGCAGATACGCAGTATTTT	CASTGQGSLADTQYF
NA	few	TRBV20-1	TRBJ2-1	TGCAGTGCTAGGGAGCAGTTCTTC	CSAREQFF
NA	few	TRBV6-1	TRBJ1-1	TGTGCCAGCAGTCCATTACAGGGAGCGAACACTGAAGCTTTCTTT	CASSPLQGANTEAFF
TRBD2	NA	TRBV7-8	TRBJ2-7	TGTGCCAGCAGCTTGACTAGCGGGGTGTACGAGCAGTACTTC	CASSLTSGVYEQYF
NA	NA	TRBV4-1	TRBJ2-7	TGCGCCAGCAGCCAAGCTGAGGGACTTCCCGGGTTCTACGAGCAGTACTTC	CASSQAEGLPGFYEQYF
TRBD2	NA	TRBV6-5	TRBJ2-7	TGTGCCAGCAGCCCCGGGCCTAGCGGCTTCTACGAGCAGTACTTC	CASSPGPSGFYEQYF
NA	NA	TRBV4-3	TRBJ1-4	TGCGCCAGCAGCCAAGACCCCAGGGGTGGAGAAAAACTGTTTTTT	CASSQDPRGGEKLFF
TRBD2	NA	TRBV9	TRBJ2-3	TGTGCCAGCAGCGTAGGGGGACCGGGACTAGTCACAGATACGCAGTATTTT	CASSVGGPGLVTDTQYF
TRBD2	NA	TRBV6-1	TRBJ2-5	TGTGCCAGCAGTGAATTAGCGGGGGAGGAAGAGACCCAGTACTTC	CASSELAGEEETQYF
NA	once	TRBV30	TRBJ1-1	TGTGCCTGGAGTTTCGACGTAAACACTGAAGCTTTCTTT	CAWSFDVNTEAFF
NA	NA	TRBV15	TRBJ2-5	TGTGCCACCAGCAGATACACCGAGACCCAGTACTTC	CATSRYTETQYF
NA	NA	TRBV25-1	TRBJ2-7	TGTGCCAGCAGCACAGGGACACCACTCGGGCAGTACTTC	CASSTGTPLGQYF
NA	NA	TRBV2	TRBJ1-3	TGTGCCAGCAGTCTCGTCCGGAGCTCTGGAAACACCATATATTTT	CASSLVRSSGNTIYF
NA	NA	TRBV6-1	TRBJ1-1	TGTGCCAGCAGAGAGGAGGAAGGAGCTTTCTTT	CASREEEGAFF
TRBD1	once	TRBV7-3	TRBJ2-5	TGTGCCAGCAGCTCATCCTTGGGACAGGAAGAGACCCAGTACTTC	CASSSSLGQEETQYF
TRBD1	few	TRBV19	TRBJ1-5	TGTGCCACATCCGGGACAGCCGATCAGCCCCAGCATTTT	CATSGTADQPQHF
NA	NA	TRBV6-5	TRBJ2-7	TGTGCCAGCAGCCCCGGGACGGCACGCATCGAGCAGTACTTC	CASSPGTARIEQYF
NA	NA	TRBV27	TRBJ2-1	TGTGCCAGCAGGATTGGGTGGCCCGGCAATGAGCAGTTCTTC	CASRIGWPGNEQFF
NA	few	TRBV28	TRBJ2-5	TGTGCCAGCAGTTCGCTCCAAGAGACCCAGTACTTC	CASSSLQETQYF
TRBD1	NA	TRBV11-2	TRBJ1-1	TGTGCCAGCAGCATACAGGGGCGGACTGAAGCTTTCTTT	CASSIQGRTEAFF
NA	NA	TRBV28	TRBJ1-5	TGTGCCAGCAGTCAATCGGGGTATCAGCCCCAGCATTTT	CASSQSGYQPQHF
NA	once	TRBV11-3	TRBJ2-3	TGTGCCAGCAGCCAGACAACAGATACGCAGTATTTT	CASSQTTDTQYF
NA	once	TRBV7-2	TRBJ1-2	TGTGCCAGCAGCTCCCCTCGAACTAGCACGGGCTACACCTTC	CASSSPRTSTGYTF
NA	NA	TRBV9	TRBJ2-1	TGTGCCAGCAGCTTTCGACAGGTAGGATTATCGAATGAGCAGTTCTTC	CASSFRQVGLSNEQFF
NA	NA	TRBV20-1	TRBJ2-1	TGCAGTGTCCCCAACCCCGCACGGCAGTTCTTC	CSVPNPARQFF
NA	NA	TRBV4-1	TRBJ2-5	TGCGCCAGCAGCCAGGGGCAACACCGATTGGGCCAAGAGACCCAGTACTTC	CASSQGQHRLGQETQYF
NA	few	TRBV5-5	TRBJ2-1	TGTGCCAGCAGCTTGAGGTTAGCCCCCAATGAGCAGTTCTTC	CASSLRLAPNEQFF
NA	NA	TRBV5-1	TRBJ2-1	TGCGCCAGCAGCTTGAGGGATGAGCAGTTCTTC	CASSLRDEQFF
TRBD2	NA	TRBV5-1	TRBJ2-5	TGCGCCAGCAGCTTAGTACTAGCGGGAGAGACCCAGTACTTC	CASSLVLAGETQYF
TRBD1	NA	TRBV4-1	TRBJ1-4	TGCGCCAGCAGCCAAAGGGGGCCTATGGAGACAACTAATGAAAAACTGTTTTTT	CASSQRGPMETTNEKLFF
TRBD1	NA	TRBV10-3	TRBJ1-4	TGTGCCAGCCGGACAGGTTATAATGAAAAACTGTTTTTT	CASRTGYNEKLFF
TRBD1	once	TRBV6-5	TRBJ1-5	TGTGCCAGCAGAACCGGACAGGGAGGCAATCAGCCCCAGCATTTT	CASRTGQGGNQPQHF
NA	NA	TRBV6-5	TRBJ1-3	TGTGCCAGAGCATCTCTCGGGGTGATGGGAAACACCATATATTTT	CARASLGVMGNTIYF
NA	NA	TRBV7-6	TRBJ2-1	TGTGCCAGCAGCTTAGGTAGCGATGAGCAGTTCTTC	CASSLGSDEQFF
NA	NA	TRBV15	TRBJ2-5	TGTGCCACCAGCAGAGAGGCAGGGGAAGAGACCCAGTACTTC	CATSREAGEETQYF
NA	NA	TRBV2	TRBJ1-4	TGTGCCAGCAGTGGGGCAGCTGAAAAACTGTTTTTT	CASSGAAEKLFF
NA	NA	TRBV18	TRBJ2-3	TGTGCCAGCTTACCTACAGGGCGGACAGATACGCAGTATTTT	CASLPTGRTDTQYF
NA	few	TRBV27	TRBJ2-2	TGTGCCAGCAGACGGGGCGGGGAGCTGTTTTTT	CASRRGGELFF
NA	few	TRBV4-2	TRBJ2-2	TGTGCCAGCAGCCAAGTGCCAGTGGGGACCGGGGAGCTGTTTTTT	CASSQVPVGTGELFF
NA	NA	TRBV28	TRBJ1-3	TGTGCCAGCAGTTCTAATAGAGGTCTCCGCTCTGGAAACACCATATATTTT	CASSSNRGLRSGNTIYF